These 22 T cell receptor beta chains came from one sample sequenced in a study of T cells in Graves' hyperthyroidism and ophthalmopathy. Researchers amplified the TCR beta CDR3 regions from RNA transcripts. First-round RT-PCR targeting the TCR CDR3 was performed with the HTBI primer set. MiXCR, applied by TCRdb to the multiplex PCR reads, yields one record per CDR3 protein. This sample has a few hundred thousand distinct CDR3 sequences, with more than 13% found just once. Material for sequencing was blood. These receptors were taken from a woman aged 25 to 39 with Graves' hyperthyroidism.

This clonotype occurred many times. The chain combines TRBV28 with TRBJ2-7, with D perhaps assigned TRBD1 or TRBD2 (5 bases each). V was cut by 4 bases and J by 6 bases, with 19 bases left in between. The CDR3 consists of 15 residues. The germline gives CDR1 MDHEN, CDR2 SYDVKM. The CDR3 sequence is CASSSAGQGLAEQYF. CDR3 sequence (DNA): TGTGCCAGCAGTTCCGCCGGCCAGGGCCTAGCCGAGCAGTACTTC.

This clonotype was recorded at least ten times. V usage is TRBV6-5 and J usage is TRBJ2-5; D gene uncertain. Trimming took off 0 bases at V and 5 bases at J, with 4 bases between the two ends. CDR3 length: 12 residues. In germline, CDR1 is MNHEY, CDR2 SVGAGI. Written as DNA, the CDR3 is TGTGCCAGCAGTTACTCAGGGGAGACCCAGTACTTC. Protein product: CASSYSGETQYF.

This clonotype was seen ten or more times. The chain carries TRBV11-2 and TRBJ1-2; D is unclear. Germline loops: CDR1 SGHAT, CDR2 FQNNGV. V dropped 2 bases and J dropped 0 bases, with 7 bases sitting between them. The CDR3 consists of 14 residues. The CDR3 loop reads CASSLRTANYGYTF. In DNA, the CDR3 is TGTGCCAGCAGCTTAAGGACGGCTAACTATGGCTACACCTTC.

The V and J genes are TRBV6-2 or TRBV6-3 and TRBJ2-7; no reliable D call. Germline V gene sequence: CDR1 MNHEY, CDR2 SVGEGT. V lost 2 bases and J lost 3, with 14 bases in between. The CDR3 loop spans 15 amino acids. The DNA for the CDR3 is TGTGCCAGCAGTTACCCCGGCCGCCAGCTCTACGAGCAGTACTTC. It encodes CASSYPGRQLYEQYF.

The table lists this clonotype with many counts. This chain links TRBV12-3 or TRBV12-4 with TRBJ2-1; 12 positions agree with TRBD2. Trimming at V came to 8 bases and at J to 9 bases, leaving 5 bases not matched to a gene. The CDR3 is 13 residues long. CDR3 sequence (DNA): TGTGCCAGCCAGACTAGCGGGAGAGGTGAGCAGTTCTTC. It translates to CASQTSGRGEQFF.

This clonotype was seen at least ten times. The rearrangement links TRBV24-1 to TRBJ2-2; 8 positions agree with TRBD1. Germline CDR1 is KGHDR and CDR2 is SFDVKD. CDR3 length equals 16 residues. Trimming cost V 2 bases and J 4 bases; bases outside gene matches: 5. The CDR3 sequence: CATSDSRQGSTGELFF. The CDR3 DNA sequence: TGTGCCACCAGTGATTCCCGACAGGGGTCCACCGGGGAGCTGTTTTTT.

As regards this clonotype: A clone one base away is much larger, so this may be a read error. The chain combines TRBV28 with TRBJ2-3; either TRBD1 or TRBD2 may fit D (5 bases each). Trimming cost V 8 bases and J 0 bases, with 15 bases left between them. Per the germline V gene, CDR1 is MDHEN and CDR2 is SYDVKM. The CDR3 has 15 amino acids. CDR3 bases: TGTGCCAGCGGTATTGAGGGACGGAGCACAGATACGCAGTATTTT. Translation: CASGIEGRSTDTQYF.

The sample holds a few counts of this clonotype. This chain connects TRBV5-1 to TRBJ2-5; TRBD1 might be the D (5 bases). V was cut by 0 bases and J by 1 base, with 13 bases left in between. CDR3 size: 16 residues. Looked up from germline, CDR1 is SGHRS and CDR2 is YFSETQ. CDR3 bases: TGCGCCAGCAGCTTGGTCGGCCAGGGAATCCAAGAGACCCAGTACTTC. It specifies CASSLVGQGIQETQYF.

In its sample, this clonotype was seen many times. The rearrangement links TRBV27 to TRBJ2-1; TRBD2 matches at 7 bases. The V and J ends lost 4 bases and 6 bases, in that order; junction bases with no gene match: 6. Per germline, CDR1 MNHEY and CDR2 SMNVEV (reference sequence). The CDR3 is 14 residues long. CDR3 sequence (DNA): TGTGCCAGCAGTTGGGGGGAGGGAAGCAATGAGCAGTTCTTC. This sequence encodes CASSWGEGSNEQFF.

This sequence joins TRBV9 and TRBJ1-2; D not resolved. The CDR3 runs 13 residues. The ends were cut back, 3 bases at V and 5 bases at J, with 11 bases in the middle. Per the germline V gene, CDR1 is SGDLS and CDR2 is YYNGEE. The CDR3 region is CASSAPAGYGYTF. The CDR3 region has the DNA TGTGCCAGCAGCGCCCCGGCGGGGTATGGCTACACCTTC.

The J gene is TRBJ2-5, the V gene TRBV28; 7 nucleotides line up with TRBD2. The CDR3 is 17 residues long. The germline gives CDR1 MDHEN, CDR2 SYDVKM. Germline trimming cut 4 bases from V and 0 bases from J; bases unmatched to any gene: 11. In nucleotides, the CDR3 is TGTGCCAGCAGTTCGACCTGGGCTAGCGGATACCAAGAGACCCAGTACTTC. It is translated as CASSSTWASGYQETQYF.

In nucleotides, the CDR3 is TGCGCCAGCAGCCAAGGGAGGACAGGGAGGAGCGACTACACCTTC. Encoded protein: CASSQGRTGRSDYTF. The genes are TRBV4-1 and TRBJ1-2, with 8 bases lining up with TRBD1. The CDR3 sequence is 15 residues long. The J segment lost 10 bases and the V segment lost 1 base, leaving 11 bases of the junction unmatched. CDR1 is MGHRA and CDR2 is YSYEKL in the germline V gene.

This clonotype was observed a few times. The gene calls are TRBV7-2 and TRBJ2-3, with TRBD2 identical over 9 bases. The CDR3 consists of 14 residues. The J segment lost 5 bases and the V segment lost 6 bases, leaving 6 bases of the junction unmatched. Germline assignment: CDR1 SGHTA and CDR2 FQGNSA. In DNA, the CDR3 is TGTGCCAGCAGGCCTAGCGGGACGGGAGATACGCAGTATTTT. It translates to CASRPSGTGDTQYF.

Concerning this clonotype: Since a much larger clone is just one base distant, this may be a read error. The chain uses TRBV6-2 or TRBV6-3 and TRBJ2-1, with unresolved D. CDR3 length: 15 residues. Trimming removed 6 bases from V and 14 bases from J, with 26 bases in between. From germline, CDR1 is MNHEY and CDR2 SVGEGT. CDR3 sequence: CASSPPGYQQPEKFF. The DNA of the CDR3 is TGTGCCAGCAGCCCGCCTGGCTACCAACAACCAGAGAAGTTCTTC.

This CDR3 reads CASSPWGRYFGGYTF. CDR3 DNA: TGCGCCAGCAGCCCGTGGGGAAGGTATTTCGGGGGCTACACCTTC. The chain combines TRBV4-1 with TRBJ1-2, with D uncertain. With 4 bases removed from V and 8 bases from J, the gap between germline ends came to 20 bases. Germline lookup yields CDR1 MGHRA and CDR2 YSYEKL. The CDR3 is 15 residues long.

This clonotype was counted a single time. CDR3 amino acids: CASRPGGPSGRGVETQFF. The CDR3 bases are TGTGCCAGCAGACCGGGGGGGCCTAGCGGGAGGGGCGTAGAGACCCAGTTCTTC. The chain combines TRBV5-4 with TRBJ2-5; 12 positions match TRBD2. The DNA matches TRBJ2-1 better at its end, which makes the J call doubtful. Germline loops: CDR1 SGHNT, CDR2 YYREEE (reference sequence). The CDR3 is made up of 18 amino acids.

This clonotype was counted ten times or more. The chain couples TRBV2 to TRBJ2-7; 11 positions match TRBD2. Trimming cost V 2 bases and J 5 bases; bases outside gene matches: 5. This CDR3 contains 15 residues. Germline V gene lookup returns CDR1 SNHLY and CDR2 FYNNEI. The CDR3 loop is CASSESRLAGNEQYF. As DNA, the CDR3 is TGTGCCAGCAGTGAAAGCCGACTAGCGGGGAACGAGCAGTACTTC.

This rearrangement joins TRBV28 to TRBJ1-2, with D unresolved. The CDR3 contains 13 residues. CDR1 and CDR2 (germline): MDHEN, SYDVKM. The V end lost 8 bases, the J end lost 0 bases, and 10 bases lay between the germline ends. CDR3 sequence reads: CASYQSPNYGYTF. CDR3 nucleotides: TGTGCCAGCTACCAGTCTCCTAACTATGGCTACACCTTC.

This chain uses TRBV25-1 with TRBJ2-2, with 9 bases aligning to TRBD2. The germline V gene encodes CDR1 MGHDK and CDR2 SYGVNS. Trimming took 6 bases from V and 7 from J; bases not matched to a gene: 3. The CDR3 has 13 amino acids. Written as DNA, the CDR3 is TGTGCCAGCAGGCGGCGGGAGGGCGGGGAGCTGTTTTTT. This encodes CASRRREGGELFF. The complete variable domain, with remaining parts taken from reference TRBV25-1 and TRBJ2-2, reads EADIYQTPRYLVIGTGKKITLECSQTMGHDKMYWYQQDPGMELHLIHYSYGVNSTEKGDLSSESTVSRIRTEHFPLTLESARPSHTSQYLCASRRREGGELFFGEGSRLTVL.

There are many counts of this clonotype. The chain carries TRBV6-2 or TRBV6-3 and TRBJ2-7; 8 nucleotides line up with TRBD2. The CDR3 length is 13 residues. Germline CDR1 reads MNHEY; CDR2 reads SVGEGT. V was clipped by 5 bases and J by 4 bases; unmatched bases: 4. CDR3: CASSRAGAYEQYF. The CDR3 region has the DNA TGTGCCAGCAGTCGAGCGGGGGCGTACGAGCAGTACTTC.

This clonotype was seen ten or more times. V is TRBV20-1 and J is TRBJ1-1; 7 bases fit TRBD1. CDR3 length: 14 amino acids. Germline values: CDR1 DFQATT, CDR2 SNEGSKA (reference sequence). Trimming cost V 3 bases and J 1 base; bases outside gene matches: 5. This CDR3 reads CSARGGQKNTEAFF. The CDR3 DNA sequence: TGCAGTGCTAGGGGGGGACAGAAGAACACTGAAGCTTTCTTT.

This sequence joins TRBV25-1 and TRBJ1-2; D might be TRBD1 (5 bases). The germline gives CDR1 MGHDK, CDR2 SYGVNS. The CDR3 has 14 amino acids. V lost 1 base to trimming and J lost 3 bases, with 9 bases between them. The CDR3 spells CASSEWGRDYGYTF. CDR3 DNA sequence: TGTGCCAGCAGTGAATGGGGCAGGGACTATGGCTACACCTTC.